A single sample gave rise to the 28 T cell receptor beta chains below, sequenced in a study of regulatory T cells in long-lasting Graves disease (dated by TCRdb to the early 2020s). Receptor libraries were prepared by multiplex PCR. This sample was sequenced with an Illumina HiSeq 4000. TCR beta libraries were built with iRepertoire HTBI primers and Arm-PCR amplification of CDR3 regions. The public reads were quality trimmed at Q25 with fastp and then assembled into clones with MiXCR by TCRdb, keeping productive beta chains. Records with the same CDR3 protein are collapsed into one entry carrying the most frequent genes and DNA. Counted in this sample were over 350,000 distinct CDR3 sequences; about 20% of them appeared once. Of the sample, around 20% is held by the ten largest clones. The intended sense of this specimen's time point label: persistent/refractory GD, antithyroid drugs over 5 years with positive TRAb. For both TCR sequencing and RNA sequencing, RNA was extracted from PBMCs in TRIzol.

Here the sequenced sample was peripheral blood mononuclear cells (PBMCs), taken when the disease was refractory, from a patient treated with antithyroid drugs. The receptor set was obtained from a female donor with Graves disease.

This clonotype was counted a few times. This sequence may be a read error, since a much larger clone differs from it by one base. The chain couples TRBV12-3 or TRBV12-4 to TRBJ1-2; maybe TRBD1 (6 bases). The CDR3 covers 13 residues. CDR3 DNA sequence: TGTGTCAGCAGCGTCGGACAGAACTATGGCTACACCTTC. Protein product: CVSSVGQNYGYTF.

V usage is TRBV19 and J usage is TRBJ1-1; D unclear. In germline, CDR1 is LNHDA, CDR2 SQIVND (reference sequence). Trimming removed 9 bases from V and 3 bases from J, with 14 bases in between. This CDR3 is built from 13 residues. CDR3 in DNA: TGTGCCAGCAATACGGGCGGGGACACTGAAGCTTTCTTT. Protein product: CASNTGGDTEAFF. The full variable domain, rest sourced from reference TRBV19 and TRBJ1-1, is DGGITQSPKYLFRKEGQNVTLSCEQNLNHDAMYWYRQDPGQGLRLIYYSQIVNDFQKGDIAEGYSVSREKKESFPLTVTSAQKNPTAFYLCASNTGGDTEAFFGQGTRLTVV.

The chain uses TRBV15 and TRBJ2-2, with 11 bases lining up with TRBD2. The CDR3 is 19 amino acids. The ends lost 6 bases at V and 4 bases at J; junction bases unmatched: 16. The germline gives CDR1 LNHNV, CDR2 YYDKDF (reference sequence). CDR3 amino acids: CATSQGPISGRAFTGELFF. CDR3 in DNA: TGTGCCACCAGTCAGGGGCCGATTAGCGGGAGGGCCTTCACCGGGGAGCTGTTTTTT.

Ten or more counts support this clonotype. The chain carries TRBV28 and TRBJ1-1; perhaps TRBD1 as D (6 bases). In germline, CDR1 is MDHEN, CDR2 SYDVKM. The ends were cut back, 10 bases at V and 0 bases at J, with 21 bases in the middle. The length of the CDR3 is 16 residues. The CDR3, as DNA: TGTGCCATCATGCGATTCCAGGGGCTTCTGAACACTGAAGCTTTCTTT. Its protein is CAIMRFQGLLNTEAFF.

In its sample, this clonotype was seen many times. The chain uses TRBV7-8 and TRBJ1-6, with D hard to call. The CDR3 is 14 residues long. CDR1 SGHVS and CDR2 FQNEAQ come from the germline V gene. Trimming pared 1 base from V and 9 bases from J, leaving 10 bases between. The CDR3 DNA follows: TGTGCCAGCAGCTTAGTGCGGTCTGGTTCACCCCTCCACTTT. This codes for CASSLVRSGSPLHF.

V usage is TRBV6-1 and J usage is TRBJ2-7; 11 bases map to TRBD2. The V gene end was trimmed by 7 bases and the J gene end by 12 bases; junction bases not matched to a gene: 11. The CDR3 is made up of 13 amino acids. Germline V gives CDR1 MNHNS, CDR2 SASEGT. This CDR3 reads CASTPGLAELWYF. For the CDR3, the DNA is TGTGCCAGCACTCCGGGACTAGCGGAATTATGGTACTTC.

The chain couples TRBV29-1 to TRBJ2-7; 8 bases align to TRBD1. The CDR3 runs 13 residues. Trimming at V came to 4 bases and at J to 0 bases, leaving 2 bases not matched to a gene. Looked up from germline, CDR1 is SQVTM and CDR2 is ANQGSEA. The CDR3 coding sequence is TGCAGCGTTGGGGACAGGATCTCCTACGAGCAGTACTTC. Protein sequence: CSVGDRISYEQYF.

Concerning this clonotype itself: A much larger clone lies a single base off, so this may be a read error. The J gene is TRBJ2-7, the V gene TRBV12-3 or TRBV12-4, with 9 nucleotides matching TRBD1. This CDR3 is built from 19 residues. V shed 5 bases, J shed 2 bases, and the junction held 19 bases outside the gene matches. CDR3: CASSHLASFGQGIPYEQYF. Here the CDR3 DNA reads TGTGCCAGCAGTCACCTGGCCTCGTTCGGACAGGGGATACCCTACGAGCAGTACTTC.

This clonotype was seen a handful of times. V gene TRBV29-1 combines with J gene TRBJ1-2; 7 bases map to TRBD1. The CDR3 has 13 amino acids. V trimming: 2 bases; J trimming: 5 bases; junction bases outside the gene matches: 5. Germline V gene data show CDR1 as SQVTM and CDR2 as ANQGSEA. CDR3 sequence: CSVEPGGEYGYTF. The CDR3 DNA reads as TGCAGCGTTGAACCAGGGGGGGAGTATGGCTACACCTTC. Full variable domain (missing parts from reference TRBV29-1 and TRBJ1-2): SAVISQKPSRDICQRGTSLTIQCQVDSQVTMMFWYRQQPGQSLTLIATANQGSEATYESGFVIDKFPISRPNLTFSTLTVSNMSPEDSSIYLCSVEPGGEYGYTFGSGTRLTVV.

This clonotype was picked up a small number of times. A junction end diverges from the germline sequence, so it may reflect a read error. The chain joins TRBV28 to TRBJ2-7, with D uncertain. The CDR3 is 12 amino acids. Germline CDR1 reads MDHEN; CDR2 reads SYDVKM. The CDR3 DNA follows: TGTGCCAGCAGTCTACTTTCCTACGAGCGGTACTTC. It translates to CASSLLSYERYF.

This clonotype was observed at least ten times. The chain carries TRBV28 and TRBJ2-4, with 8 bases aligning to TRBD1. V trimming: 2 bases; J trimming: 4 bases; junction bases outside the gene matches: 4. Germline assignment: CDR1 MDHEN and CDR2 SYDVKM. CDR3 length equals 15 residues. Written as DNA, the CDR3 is TGTGCCAGCAGTTTAGCCCAGGGGGCGAAAAACATTCAGTACTTC. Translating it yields CASSLAQGAKNIQYF.

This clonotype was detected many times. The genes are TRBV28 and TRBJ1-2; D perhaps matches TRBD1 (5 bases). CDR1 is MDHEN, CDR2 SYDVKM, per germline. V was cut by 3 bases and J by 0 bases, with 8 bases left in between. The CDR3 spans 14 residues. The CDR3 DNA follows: TGTGCCAGCAGTTTGAGCAGGGCTAACTATGGCTACACCTTC. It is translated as CASSLSRANYGYTF.

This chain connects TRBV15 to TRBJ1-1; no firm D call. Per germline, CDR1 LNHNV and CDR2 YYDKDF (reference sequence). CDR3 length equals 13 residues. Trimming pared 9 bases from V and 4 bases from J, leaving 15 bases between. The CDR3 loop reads CATQNGPFTEAFF. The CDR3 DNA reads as TGTGCCACTCAGAACGGCCCCTTCACTGAAGCTTTCTTT.

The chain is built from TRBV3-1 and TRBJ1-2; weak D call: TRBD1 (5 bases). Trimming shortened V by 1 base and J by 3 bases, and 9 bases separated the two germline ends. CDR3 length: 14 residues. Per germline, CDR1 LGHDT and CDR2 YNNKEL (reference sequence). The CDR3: CASSQVRGDYGYTF. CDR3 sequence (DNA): TGTGCCAGCAGCCAAGTCCGGGGCGACTATGGCTACACCTTC.

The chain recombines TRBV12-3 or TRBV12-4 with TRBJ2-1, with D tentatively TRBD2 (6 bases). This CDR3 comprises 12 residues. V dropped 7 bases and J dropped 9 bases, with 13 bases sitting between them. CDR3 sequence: CASIAAGGEQFF. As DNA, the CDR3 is TGTGCCAGCATAGCAGCGGGTGGTGAGCAGTTCTTC.

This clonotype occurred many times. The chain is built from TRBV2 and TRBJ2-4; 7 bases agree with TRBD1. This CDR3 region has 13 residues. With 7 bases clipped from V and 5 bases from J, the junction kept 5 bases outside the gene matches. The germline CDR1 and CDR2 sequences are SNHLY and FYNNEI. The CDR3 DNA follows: TGTGCCAGCACCGGGACAGCTCAAAACATTCAGTACTTC. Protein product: CASTGTAQNIQYF.

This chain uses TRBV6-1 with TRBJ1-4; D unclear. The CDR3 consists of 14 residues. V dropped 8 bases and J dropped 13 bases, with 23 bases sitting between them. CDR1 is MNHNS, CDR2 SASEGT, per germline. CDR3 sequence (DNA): TGTGCCAGCGGCCCTCTGACAACTAGGTCTGGACTGTTTTTT. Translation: CASGPLTTRSGLFF.

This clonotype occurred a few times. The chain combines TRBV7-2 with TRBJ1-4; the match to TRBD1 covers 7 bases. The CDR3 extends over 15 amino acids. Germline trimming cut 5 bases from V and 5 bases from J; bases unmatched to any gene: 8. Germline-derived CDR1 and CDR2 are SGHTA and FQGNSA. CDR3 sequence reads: CASSPTGVSNEKLFF. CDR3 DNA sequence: TGTGCCAGCAGCCCCACAGGGGTGTCGAATGAAAAACTGTTTTTT.

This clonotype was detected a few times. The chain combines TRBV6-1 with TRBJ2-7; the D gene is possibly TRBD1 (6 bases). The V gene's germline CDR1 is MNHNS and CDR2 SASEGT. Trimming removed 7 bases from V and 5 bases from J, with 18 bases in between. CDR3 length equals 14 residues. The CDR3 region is CASTIQYRAHEQYF. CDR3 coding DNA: TGTGCCAGCACCATTCAATACAGGGCCCACGAGCAGTACTTC.

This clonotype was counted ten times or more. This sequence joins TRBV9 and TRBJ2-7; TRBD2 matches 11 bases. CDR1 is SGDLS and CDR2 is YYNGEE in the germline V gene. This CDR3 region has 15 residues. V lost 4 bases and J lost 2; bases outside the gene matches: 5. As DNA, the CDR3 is TGTGCCAGCAGCCCTAGACTAGCGGGAACCTACGAGCAGTACTTC. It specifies CASSPRLAGTYEQYF.

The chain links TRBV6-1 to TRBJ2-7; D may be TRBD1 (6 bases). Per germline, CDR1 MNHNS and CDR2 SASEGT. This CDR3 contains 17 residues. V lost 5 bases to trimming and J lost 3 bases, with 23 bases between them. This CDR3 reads CASSPPPTGTKRYEQYF. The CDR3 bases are TGTGCCAGCAGTCCCCCCCCAACCGGGACAAAACGCTACGAGCAGTACTTC.

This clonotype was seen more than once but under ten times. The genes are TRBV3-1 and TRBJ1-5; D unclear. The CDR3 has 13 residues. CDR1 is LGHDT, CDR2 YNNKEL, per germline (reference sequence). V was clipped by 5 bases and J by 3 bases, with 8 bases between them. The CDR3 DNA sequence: TGTGCCAGCAGCGAGACCTACAATCAGCCCCAGCATTTT. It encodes CASSETYNQPQHF.

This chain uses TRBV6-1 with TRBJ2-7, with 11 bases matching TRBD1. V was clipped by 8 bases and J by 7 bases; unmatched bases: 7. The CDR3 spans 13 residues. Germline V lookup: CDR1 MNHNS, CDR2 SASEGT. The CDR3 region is CASAGQGAGEQYF. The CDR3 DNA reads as TGTGCCAGCGCCGGACAGGGGGCTGGGGAGCAGTACTTC.

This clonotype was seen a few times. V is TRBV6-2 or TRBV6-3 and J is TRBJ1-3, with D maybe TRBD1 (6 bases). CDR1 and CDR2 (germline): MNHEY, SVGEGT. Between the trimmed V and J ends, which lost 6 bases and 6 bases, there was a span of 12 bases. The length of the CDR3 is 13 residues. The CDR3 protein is CASRTGSANTIYF. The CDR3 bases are TGTGCCAGCAGGACAGGCTCCGCAAACACCATATATTTT.

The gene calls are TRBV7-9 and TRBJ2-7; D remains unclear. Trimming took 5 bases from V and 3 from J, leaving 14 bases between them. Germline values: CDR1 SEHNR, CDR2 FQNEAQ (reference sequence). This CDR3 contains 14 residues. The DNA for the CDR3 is TGTGCCAGCAGCCCTCCCCAACCCATCTACGAGCAGTACTTC. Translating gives CASSPPQPIYEQYF.

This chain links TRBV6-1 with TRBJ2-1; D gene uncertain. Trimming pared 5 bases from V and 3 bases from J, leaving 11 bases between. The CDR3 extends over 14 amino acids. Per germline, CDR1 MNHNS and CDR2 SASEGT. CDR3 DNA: TGTGCCAGCAGTACCGTGACATACTACAATGAGCAGTTCTTC. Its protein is CASSTVTYYNEQFF.

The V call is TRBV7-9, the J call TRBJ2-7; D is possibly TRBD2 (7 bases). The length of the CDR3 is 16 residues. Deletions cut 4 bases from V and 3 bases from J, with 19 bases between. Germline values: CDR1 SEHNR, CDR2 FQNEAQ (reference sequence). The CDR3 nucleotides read TGTGCCAGCAGCTCCCAAGGGGGGGCGGGCCACTACGAGCAGTACTTC. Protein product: CASSSQGGAGHYEQYF.

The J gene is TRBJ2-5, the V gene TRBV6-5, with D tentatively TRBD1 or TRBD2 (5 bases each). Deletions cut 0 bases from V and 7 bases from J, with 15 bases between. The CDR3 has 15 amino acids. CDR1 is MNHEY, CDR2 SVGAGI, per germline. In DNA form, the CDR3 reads TGTGCCAGCAGTTACTCGAGGGGTGGCCAGGGGACCCAGTACTTC. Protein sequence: CASSYSRGGQGTQYF.